This TCR beta chain was sequenced for a study of beta chain features in type 1 diabetes. Study findings and constraints: The study found fewer insertions and more deletions at VDJ junctions in type 1 diabetes patients.

Sorting of CD4+ naive, central memory, regulatory and stem cell-like memory cells was performed via CD45RO/CCR7/CD25/CD127/CD95/CD27. The V segment lost 2 bases and the J segment 7 bases; nucleotides outside the gene matches: 5. Germline V lookup: CDR1 SGHTA, CDR2 FQGNSA. This CDR3 region has 15 residues. This clone was seen more than once but under ten times. What it recognizes is unknown. Expressed TCRB transcripts were sequenced because the entire RNA isolate underwent reverse transcription. Sequenced naive, central memory and regulatory T cell samples produced an average of around 3.8 million reads. Using immunoSEQ multiplex PCR, the repertoire was profiled, and TCRdb retains in-frame clones only, with some absent. This table has about 290,000 clones, roughly 8% appearing once.

The chain couples TRBV7-2 to TRBJ1-4, with TRBD1 matching over 9 bases. The sequenced sample was central memory CD4+ T cells from blood. The source of this sequence is a woman aged 18-29 years in good health. The DNA for the CDR3 is TGTGCCAGCAGCTTACTTGGGACAGGGTTTGAAAAACTGTTTTTT. Its translation: CASSLLGTGFEKLFF. The full variable domain, completed using reference TRBV7-2 and TRBJ1-4, is GAGVSQSPSNKVTEKGKDVELRCDPISGHTALYWYRQSLGQGLEFLIYFQGNSAPDKSGLPSDRFSAERTGGSVSTLTIQRTQQEDSAVYLCASSLLGTGFEKLFFGSGTQLSVL.